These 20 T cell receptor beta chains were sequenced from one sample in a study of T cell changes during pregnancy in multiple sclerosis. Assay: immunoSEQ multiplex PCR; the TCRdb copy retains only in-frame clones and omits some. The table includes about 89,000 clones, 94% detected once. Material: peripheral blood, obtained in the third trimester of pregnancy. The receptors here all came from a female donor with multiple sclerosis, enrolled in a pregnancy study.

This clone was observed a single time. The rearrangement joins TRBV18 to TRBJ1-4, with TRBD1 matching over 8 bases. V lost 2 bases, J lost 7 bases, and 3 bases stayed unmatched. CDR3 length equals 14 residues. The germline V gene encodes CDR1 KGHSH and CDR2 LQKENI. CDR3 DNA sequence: TGTGCCAGCTCACCAGAAGGGACAGGTGAAAAACTGTTTTTT. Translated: CASSPEGTGEKLFF.

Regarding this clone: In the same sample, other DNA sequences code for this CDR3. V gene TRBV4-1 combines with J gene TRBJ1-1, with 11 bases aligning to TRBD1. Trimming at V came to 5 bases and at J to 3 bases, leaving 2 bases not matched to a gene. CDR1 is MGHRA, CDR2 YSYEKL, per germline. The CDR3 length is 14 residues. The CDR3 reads CASSLGQGDTEAFF. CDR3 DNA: TGCGCCAGCAGCTTGGGACAGGGGGACACTGAAGCTTTCTTT.

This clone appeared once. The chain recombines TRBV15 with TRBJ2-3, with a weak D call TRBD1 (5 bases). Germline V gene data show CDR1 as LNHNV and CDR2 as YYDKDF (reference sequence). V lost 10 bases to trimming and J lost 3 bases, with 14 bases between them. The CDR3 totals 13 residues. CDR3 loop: CASGGASTDTQYF. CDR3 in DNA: TGTGCCAGCGGTGGGGCGAGTACAGATACGCAGTATTTT.

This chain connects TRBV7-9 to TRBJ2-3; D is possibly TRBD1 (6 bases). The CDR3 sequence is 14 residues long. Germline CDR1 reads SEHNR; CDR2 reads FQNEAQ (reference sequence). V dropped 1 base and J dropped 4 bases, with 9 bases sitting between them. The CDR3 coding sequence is TGTGCCAGCAGCTTAGGCGCAGGGGCAGATACGCAGTATTTT. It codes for CASSLGAGADTQYF.

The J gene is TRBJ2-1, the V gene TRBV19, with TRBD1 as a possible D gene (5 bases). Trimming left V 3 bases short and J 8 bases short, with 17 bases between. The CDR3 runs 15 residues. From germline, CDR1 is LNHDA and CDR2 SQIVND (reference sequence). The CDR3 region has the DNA TGTGCCAGTAGTATTTCAGGGCAATTCGGTGATGAGCAGTTCTTC. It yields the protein CASSISGQFGDEQFF.

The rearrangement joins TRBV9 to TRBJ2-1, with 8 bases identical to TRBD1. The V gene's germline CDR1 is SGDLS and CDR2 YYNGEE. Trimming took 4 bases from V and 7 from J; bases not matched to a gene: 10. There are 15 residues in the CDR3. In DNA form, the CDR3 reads TGTGCCAGCAGCAACCGGGACAGGCTAGGGAATGAGCAGTTCTTC. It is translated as CASSNRDRLGNEQFF. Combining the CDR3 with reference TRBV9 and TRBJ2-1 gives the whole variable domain DSGVTQTPKHLITATGQRVTLRCSPRSGDLSVYWYQQSLDQGLQFLIQYYNGEERAKGNILERFSAQQFPDLHSELNLSSLELGDSALYFCASSNRDRLGNEQFFGPGTRLTVL.

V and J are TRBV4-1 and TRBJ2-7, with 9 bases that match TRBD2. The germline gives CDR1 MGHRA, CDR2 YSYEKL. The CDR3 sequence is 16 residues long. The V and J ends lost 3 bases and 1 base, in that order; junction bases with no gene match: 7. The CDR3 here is CASSHQAGGSSYEQYF. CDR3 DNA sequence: TGCGCCAGCAGCCACCAAGCGGGAGGCTCTTCCTACGAGCAGTACTTC.

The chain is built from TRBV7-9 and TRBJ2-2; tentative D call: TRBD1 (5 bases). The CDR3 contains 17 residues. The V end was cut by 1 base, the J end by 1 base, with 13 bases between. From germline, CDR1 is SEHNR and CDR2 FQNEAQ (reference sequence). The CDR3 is CASSLDQGLLNTGELFF. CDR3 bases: TGTGCCAGCAGCTTAGATCAGGGTTTACTGAACACCGGGGAGCTGTTTTTT.

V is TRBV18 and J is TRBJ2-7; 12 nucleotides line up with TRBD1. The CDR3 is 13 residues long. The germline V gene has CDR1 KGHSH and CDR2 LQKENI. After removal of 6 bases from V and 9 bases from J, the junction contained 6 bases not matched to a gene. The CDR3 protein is CASSGTGGTRQYF. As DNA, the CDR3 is TGTGCCAGCTCCGGGACAGGGGGCACTAGGCAGTACTTC.

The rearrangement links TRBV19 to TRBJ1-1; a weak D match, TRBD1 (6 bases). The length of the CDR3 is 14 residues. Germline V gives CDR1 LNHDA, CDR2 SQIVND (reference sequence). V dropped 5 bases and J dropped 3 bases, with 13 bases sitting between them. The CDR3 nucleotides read TGTGCCAGTAGTTTTGGGGGCCGGTACACTGAAGCTTTCTTT. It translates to CASSFGGRYTEAFF. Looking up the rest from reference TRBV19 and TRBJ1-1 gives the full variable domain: DGGITQSPKYLFRKEGQNVTLSCEQNLNHDAMYWYRQDPGQGLRLIYYSQIVNDFQKGDIAEGYSVSREKKESFPLTVTSAQKNPTAFYLCASSFGGRYTEAFFGQGTRLTVV.

CDR3 bases: TGTGCCAGTAGCTGGGACACCAACACTGAAGCTTTCTTT. It codes for CASSWDTNTEAFF. V usage is TRBV19 and J usage is TRBJ1-1; tentative D call: TRBD1 (6 bases). The germline V gene encodes CDR1 LNHDA and CDR2 SQIVND (reference sequence). V was cut by 6 bases and J by 2 bases, with 10 bases left in between. This CDR3 contains 13 residues.

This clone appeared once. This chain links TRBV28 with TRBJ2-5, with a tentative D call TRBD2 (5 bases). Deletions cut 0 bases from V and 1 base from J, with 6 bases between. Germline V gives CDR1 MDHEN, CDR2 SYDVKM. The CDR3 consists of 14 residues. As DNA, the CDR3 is TGTGCCAGCAGTTTATGGGACTCCCAAGAGACCCAGTACTTC. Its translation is CASSLWDSQETQYF.

CDR3 nucleotide sequence: TGCAGCGTTGAAGAGGCAGGGGGTCGCTACGAGCAGTACTTC. Its protein is CSVEEAGGRYEQYF. This chain joins TRBV29-1 and TRBJ2-7, with 7 bases matching TRBD1. With 0 bases clipped from V and 3 bases from J, the junction kept 5 bases outside the gene matches. This CDR3 is 14 amino acids long. Germline V gene lookup returns CDR1 SQVTM and CDR2 ANQGSEA.

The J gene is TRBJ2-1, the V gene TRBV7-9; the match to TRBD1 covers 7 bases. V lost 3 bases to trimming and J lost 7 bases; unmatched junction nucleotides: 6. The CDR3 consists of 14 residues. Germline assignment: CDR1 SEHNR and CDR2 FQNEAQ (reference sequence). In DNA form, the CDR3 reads TGTGCCAGCAGCTTCCAGGACAGGAGGAATGAGCAGTTCTTC. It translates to CASSFQDRRNEQFF.

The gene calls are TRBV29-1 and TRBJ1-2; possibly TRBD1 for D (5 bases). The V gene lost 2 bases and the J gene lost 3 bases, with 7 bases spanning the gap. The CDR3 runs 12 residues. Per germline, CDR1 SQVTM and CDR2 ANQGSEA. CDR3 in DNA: TGCAGCGTTGAAAGGGGTGACTATGGCTACACCTTC. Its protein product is CSVERGDYGYTF.

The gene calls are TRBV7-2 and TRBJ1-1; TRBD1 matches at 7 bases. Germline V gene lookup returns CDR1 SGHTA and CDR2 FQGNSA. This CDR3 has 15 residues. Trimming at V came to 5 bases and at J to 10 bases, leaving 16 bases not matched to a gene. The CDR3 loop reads CASSASPGTERGAFF. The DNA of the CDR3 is TGTGCCAGCAGCGCCTCCCCCGGGACAGAGCGTGGAGCTTTCTTT.

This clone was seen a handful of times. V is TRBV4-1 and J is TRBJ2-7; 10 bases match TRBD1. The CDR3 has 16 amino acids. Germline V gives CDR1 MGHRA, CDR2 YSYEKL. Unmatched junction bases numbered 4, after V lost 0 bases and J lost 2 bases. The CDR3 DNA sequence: TGCGCCAGCAGCCAAGATAGGGGGACAGGGGCCTACGAGCAGTACTTC. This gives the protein CASSQDRGTGAYEQYF.

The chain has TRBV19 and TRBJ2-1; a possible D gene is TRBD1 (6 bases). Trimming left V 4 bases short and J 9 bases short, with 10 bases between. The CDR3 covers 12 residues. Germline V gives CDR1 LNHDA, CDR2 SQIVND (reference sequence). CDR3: CASSTRTVEQFF. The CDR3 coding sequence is TGTGCCAGTAGTACCCGGACAGTTGAGCAGTTCTTC. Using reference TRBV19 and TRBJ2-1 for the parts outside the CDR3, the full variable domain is DGGITQSPKYLFRKEGQNVTLSCEQNLNHDAMYWYRQDPGQGLRLIYYSQIVNDFQKGDIAEGYSVSREKKESFPLTVTSAQKNPTAFYLCASSTRTVEQFFGPGTRLTVL.

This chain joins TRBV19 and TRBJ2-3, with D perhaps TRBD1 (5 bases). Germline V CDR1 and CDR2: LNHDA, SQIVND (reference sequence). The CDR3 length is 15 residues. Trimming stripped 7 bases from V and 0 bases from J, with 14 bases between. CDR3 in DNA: TGTGCCAGTAAGAGTACAGGTCCGAGCACAGATACGCAGTATTTT. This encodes CASKSTGPSTDTQYF.

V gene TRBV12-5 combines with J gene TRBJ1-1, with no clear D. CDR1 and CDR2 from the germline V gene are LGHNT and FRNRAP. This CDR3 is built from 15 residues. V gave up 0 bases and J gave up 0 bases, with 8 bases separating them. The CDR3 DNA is TGTGCTAGTGGTTTGGTTGAGGGTGTGAACACTGAAGCTTTCTTT. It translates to CASGLVEGVNTEAFF.